Presented here are 26 T cell receptor beta chains from one specimen sequenced in a study of metastatic and nonmetastatic thyroid tumors. TCRdb re-called clones from the PCR reads using MiXCR. The table records 20,000 to 25,000 clones, more than 12% of them present only once. Every patient underwent thyroid surgery untreated. The sequencing input was tumor tissue. The receptor set was obtained from a female donor with papillary thyroid cancer or a benign thyroid nodule (not recorded which). Some clones in this sample may be carry-over from other donors' samples.

The sample holds many counts of this clone. The chain joins TRBV18 to TRBJ2-5, with 9 bases identical to TRBD2. The CDR3 has 16 amino acids. Germline loops: CDR1 KGHSH, CDR2 LQKENI. The ends lost 0 bases at V and 4 bases at J; junction bases unmatched: 6. The CDR3 nucleotides read TGTGCCAGCTCACCACCTGAAGCGGGGGGCCGAGAGACCCAGTACTTC. Translating gives CASSPPEAGGRETQYF. The full variable domain, rest sourced from reference TRBV18 and TRBJ2-5, is NAGVMQNPRHLVRRRGQEARLRCSPMKGHSHVYWYRQLPEEGLKFMVYLQKENIIDESGMPKERFSAEFPKEGPSILRIQQVVRGDSAAYFCASSPPEAGGRETQYFGPGTRLLVL.

On this clone itself: A much larger clonotype is one base distant, so this may be a read error. The chain recombines TRBV2 with TRBJ2-6; a possible D gene is TRBD2 (6 bases). CDR1 SNHLY and CDR2 FYNNEI come from the germline V gene. The CDR3 runs 13 residues. DNA for the CDR3: TGTGCCAGCATTCTAGGCGGGGCCAACTTCCTGACTTTC. As protein: CASILGGANFLTF.

The rearrangement joins TRBV7-6 to TRBJ2-4; perhaps TRBD1 as D (6 bases). The V gene lost 0 bases and the J gene lost 1 base, with 19 bases spanning the gap. The CDR3 is made up of 19 amino acids. CDR1 is SGHVS, CDR2 FNYEAQ, per germline. This chain's CDR3 is CASSLAGTGWPLAKNIQYF. The CDR3, as DNA: TGTGCCAGCAGCTTAGCGGGTACAGGGTGGCCCCTGGCCAAAAACATTCAGTACTTC.

The chain combines TRBV30 with TRBJ2-4; D is unclear. Between the trimmed V and J ends, which lost 4 bases and 7 bases, there was a span of 20 bases. The CDR3 length is 15 residues. CDR1 is GTSNPN and CDR2 is SVGIG in the germline V gene (reference sequence). Written as DNA, the CDR3 is TGTGCCTGGATGATCAAGGACGCCCCTCGGAACATTCAGTACTTC. Translating gives CAWMIKDAPRNIQYF.

This clone has a count of ten or more. V gene TRBV20-1 combines with J gene TRBJ1-5, with 7 bases fitting TRBD1. Germline values: CDR1 DFQATT, CDR2 SNEGSKA (reference sequence). Trimming cost V 1 base and J 0 bases; bases outside gene matches: 9. The length of the CDR3 is 17 residues. The CDR3 sequence is CSARGQDRLDSNQPQHF. Here the CDR3 DNA reads TGCAGTGCTAGAGGGCAGGACAGGCTGGATAGCAATCAGCCCCAGCATTTT.

This clone was seen ten or more times. This chain joins TRBV20-1 and TRBJ1-6; no clear D. V was cut by 3 bases and J by 7 bases, with 10 bases left in between. The CDR3 spans 13 residues. CDR1 is DFQATT and CDR2 is SNEGSKA in the germline V gene (reference sequence). CDR3 sequence reads: CSARRLPNSPLHF. The CDR3 bases are TGCAGTGCTAGGAGACTGCCGAATTCACCCCTCCACTTT.

The genes are TRBV12-3 or TRBV12-4 and TRBJ2-7; 8 bases line up with TRBD1. The J segment lost 5 bases and the V segment lost 4 bases, leaving 16 bases of the junction unmatched. The CDR3 covers 17 residues. CDR3: CASSYTLRQGRFDEQYF. DNA for the CDR3: TGTGCCAGCAGTTACACACTTCGACAGGGGAGGTTCGACGAGCAGTACTTC.

This clone has ten or more counts. The V gene is TRBV20-1, the J gene TRBJ1-2, with 11 bases matching TRBD1. Germline V gives CDR1 DFQATT, CDR2 SNEGSKA (reference sequence). The CDR3 is 13 amino acids. J was trimmed by 7 bases and V by 3 bases; bases with no gene match: 4. For the CDR3, the DNA is TGCAGTGCTAGGGCAGGACAGGGGGCTGGCTACACCTTC. This codes for CSARAGQGAGYTF.

The rearrangement joins TRBV6-1 to TRBJ2-3; 9 positions agree with TRBD1. V trimming: 6 bases; J trimming: 0 bases; junction bases outside the gene matches: 7. This CDR3 contains 16 residues. Looked up from germline, CDR1 is MNHNS and CDR2 is SASEGT. CDR3 sequence: CASSILQGASTDTQYF. CDR3 nucleotide sequence: TGTGCCAGCAGCATCCTACAGGGGGCTAGCACAGATACGCAGTATTTT.

DNA of the CDR3: TGTGCCAGCCTCCGGGGGGGACAGAACATCTACGAGCAGTACTTC. Protein product: CASLRGGQNIYEQYF. The rearrangement links TRBV12-3 or TRBV12-4 to TRBJ2-7; perhaps TRBD2 as D (8 bases). V was trimmed by 8 bases and J by 3 bases, leaving 20 bases between them. The CDR3 covers 15 residues.

Comments on this clone: This is likely a read error, given that the CDR3 carries no conserved phenylalanine or tryptophan at its end. This chain uses TRBV6-5 with TRBJ2-7; no clear D. The CDR3 spans 17 residues. V lost 0 bases, J lost 0 bases, and 15 bases lay in between. CDR1 and CDR2 from the germline V gene are MNHEY and SVGAGI. This CDR3 is CASSYSSPIDDSYEQYL. CDR3 sequence (DNA): TGTGCCAGCAGTTACTCGTCGCCAATAGACGACTCCTACGAGCAGTACCTC.

This clone is classed as medium-sized. The chain uses TRBV7-2 and TRBJ2-2; no definite D call. The CDR3 length is 17 residues. V gave up 5 bases and J gave up 4 bases, with 20 bases separating them. Germline V lookup: CDR1 SGHTA, CDR2 FQGNSA. The CDR3 DNA reads TGTGCCAGCAGCGCCCTGGCCGGGCAGGTGTTCACCGGGGAGCTGTTTTTT. Its protein is CASSALAGQVFTGELFF.

At least ten counts were recorded for this clone. The gene calls are TRBV5-1 and TRBJ2-2; the D gene is possibly TRBD1 (6 bases). CDR1 is SGHRS and CDR2 is YFSETQ in the germline V gene. The CDR3 runs to 15 residues. The V gene lost 7 bases and the J gene lost 6 bases, with 19 bases spanning the gap. The CDR3 protein is CASQRDTGMAGELFF. CDR3 bases: TGCGCCAGCCAACGGGACACCGGGATGGCCGGGGAGCTGTTTTTT.

This clone was counted ten times or more. Here the CDR3 reads CASSLETGRNTEAFF. In DNA, the CDR3 is TGTGCCAGCAGCTTGGAGACAGGGAGAAACACTGAAGCTTTCTTT. The gene calls are TRBV5-4 and TRBJ1-1; 7 nucleotides match TRBD1. Germline-derived CDR1 and CDR2 are SGHNT and YYREEE (reference sequence). V shed 0 bases, J shed 2 bases, and the junction held 4 bases outside the gene matches. CDR3 length: 15 residues.

This clone has ten or more counts. V is TRBV7-9 and J is TRBJ2-1, with 13 bases lining up with TRBD2. The germline V gene encodes CDR1 SEHNR and CDR2 FQNEAQ (reference sequence). CDR3 size: 14 residues. V dropped 7 bases and J dropped 7; count of bases not matched to a gene: 4. The CDR3 is CASTRTSGRNEQFF. The CDR3 DNA reads TGTGCCAGCACCCGGACTAGCGGGAGAAATGAGCAGTTCTTC.

This clone has ten or more counts. The chain employs TRBV19 and TRBJ1-3; D is undetermined. The V end was cut by 1 base, the J end by 0 bases, with 10 bases between. Germline assignment: CDR1 LNHDA and CDR2 SQIVND (reference sequence). The CDR3 loop spans 16 amino acids. The CDR3 is CASSIARAASGNTIYF. As DNA, the CDR3 is TGTGCCAGTAGTATAGCTCGGGCAGCCTCTGGAAACACCATATATTTT.

In its sample, this clone was seen many times. The chain carries TRBV4-1 and TRBJ2-3; D call uncertain. Trimming cost V 1 base and J 1 base, with 12 bases left between them. The germline gives CDR1 MGHRA, CDR2 YSYEKL. The CDR3 consists of 16 residues. As DNA, the CDR3 is TGCGCCAGCAGCCAAGCTCCCACGGGTCGCACAGATACGCAGTATTTT. Encoded protein: CASSQAPTGRTDTQYF.

This clone was observed at least ten times. This chain joins TRBV20-1 and TRBJ1-3; D gene unclear. Germline values: CDR1 DFQATT, CDR2 SNEGSKA (reference sequence). The CDR3 is 11 amino acids. Trimming left V 3 bases short and J 3 bases short, with 3 bases between. DNA for the CDR3: TGCAGTGCTAGGCGTGGAAACACCATATATTTT. This gives the protein CSARRGNTIYF.

This clone qualifies as medium-sized. The rearrangement joins TRBV27 to TRBJ2-7; either TRBD1 or TRBD2 may fit D (7 bases each). Per germline, CDR1 MNHEY and CDR2 SMNVEV (reference sequence). The V gene lost 6 bases and the J gene lost 0 bases, with 18 bases spanning the gap. The CDR3 loop spans 16 amino acids. The CDR3 protein is CASSQLTGRGSYEQYF. Here the CDR3 DNA reads TGTGCCAGCAGCCAACTGACAGGGAGGGGCTCCTACGAGCAGTACTTC.

This clone was detected a few times. The chain combines TRBV28 with TRBJ2-7; weak D call: TRBD1 (5 bases). V lost 3 bases to trimming and J lost 2 bases, with 8 bases between them. The length of the CDR3 is 13 residues. CDR1 and CDR2 (germline): MDHEN, SYDVKM. The CDR3 region has the DNA TGTGCCAGCAGTTTTGGACACCCCTACGAGCAGTACTTC. Amino acids: CASSFGHPYEQYF.

Many counts were recorded for this clone. The gene calls are TRBV12-5 and TRBJ2-5, with 10 bases lining up with TRBD1. Per germline, CDR1 LGHNT and CDR2 FRNRAP. The trim removed 6 bases at V and 3 bases at J, leaving 4 bases unmatched. The CDR3 is made up of 14 amino acids. The CDR3 is CASGTGQGEETQYF. The DNA of the CDR3 is TGTGCTAGTGGCACCGGACAGGGGGAAGAGACCCAGTACTTC.

This clone was seen repeatedly, ten times or more. V is TRBV20-1 and J is TRBJ2-1; 7 bases fit TRBD1. CDR1 is DFQATT, CDR2 SNEGSKA, per germline (reference sequence). CDR3 size: 14 residues. V shed 5 bases, J shed 5 bases, and the junction held 9 bases outside the gene matches. CDR3 sequence reads: CSAPEEGQDNEQFF. The CDR3 nucleotides read TGCAGTGCTCCAGAGGAAGGACAGGACAATGAGCAGTTCTTC.

This clone was observed many times. Possible read error: a much larger clone is one base away. The same CDR3 is also encoded by other DNA sequences in this sample. The genes are TRBV5-1 and TRBJ2-1; D is perhaps TRBD2 (6 bases). The CDR3 is made up of 16 amino acids. V was cut by 4 bases and J by 4 bases, with 18 bases left in between. Germline loops: CDR1 SGHRS, CDR2 YFSETQ. The CDR3 DNA follows: TGCGCCAGCAGCGCCTCCGGGGGTCACACTTACAATGAGCAGTTCTTC. Encoded protein: CASSASGGHTYNEQFF.

The chain combines TRBV20-1 with TRBJ2-7; D ambiguous. This CDR3 contains 12 residues. Germline-derived CDR1 and CDR2 are DFQATT and SNEGSKA (reference sequence). The V end lost 1 base, the J end lost 5 bases, and 9 bases lay between the germline ends. As DNA, the CDR3 is TGCAGTGCTAGAGTTTCGGACCACGAGCAGTACTTC. Residues: CSARVSDHEQYF.

This clone was picked up many times. This sequence joins TRBV6-5 and TRBJ1-4; D not resolved. V was clipped by 0 bases and J by 6 bases, with 5 bases between them. The germline gives CDR1 MNHEY, CDR2 SVGAGI. The CDR3 covers 13 residues. CDR3 nucleotides: TGTGCCAGCAGTTACTCGCGGGATGAAAAACTGTTTTTT. Residues: CASSYSRDEKLFF.

This clone was recorded at least ten times. This sequence joins TRBV19 and TRBJ2-2; tentatively, D is TRBD1 (6 bases). Looked up from germline, CDR1 is LNHDA and CDR2 is SQIVND (reference sequence). V gave up 5 bases and J gave up 7 bases, with 8 bases separating them. The CDR3 has 12 residues. The CDR3 region has the DNA TGTGCCAGTAGTGGACAGTTCGGGGAGCTGTTTTTT. Translating gives CASSGQFGELFF.